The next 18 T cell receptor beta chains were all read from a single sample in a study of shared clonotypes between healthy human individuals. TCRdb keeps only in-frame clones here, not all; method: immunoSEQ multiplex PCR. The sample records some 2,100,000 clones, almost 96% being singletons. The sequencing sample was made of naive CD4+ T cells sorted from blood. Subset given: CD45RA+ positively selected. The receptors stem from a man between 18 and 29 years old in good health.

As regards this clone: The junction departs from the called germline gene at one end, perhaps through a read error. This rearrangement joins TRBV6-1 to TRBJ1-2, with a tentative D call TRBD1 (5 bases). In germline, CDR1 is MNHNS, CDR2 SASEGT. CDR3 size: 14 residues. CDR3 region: CASSENGAKYGYTF. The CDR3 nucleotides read TGTGCCAGCAGTGAAAACGGGGCTAAATATGGCTACACCTTC.

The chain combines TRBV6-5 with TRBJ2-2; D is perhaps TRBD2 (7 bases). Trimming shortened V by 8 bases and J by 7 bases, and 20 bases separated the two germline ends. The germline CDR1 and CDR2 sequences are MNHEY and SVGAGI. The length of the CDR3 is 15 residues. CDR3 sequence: CASSIPGGRFGELFF. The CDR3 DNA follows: TGTGCCAGCTCTATCCCCGGGGGGCGGTTCGGGGAGCTGTTTTTT.

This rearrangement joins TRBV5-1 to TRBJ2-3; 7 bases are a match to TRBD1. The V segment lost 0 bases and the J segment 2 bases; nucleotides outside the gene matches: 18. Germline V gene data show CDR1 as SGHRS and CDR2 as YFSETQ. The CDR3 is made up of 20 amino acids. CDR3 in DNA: TGCGCCAGCAGCTTGGAACCAGATGGGACAGTCGCCTCCCCCACAGATACGCAGTATTTT. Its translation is CASSLEPDGTVASPTDTQYF.

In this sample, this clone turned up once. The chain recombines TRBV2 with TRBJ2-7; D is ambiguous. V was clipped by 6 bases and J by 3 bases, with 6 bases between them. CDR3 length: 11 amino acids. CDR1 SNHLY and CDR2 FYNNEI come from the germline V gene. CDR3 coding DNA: TGTGCCAGCAGGCAACACTACGAGCAGTACTTC. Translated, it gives CASRQHYEQYF.

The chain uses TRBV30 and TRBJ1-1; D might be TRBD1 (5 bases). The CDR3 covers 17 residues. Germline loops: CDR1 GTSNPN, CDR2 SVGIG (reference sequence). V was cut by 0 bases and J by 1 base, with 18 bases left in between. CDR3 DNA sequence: TGTGCCTGGAGTGTATGGAAACTCCCCGGGGCGAACACTGAAGCTTTCTTT. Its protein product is CAWSVWKLPGANTEAFF.

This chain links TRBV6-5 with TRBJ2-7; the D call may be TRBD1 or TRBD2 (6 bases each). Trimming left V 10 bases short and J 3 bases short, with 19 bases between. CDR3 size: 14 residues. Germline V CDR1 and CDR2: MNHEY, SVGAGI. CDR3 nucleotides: TGTGCCACCCAAGGGGGGACCCTAAACTACGAGCAGTACTTC. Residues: CATQGGTLNYEQYF.

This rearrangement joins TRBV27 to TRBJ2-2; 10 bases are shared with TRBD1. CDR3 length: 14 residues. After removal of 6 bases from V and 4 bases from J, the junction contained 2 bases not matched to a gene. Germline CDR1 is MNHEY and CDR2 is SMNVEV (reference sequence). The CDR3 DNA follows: TGTGCCAGCAGACGGACAGGGGGCACCGGGGAGCTGTTTTTT. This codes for CASRRTGGTGELFF.

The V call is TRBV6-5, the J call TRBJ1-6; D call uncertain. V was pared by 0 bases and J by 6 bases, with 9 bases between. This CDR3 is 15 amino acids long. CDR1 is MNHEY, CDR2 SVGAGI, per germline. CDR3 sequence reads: CASSYSAERNSPLHF. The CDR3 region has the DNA TGTGCCAGCAGTTACTCTGCTGAACGTAATTCACCCCTCCACTTT.

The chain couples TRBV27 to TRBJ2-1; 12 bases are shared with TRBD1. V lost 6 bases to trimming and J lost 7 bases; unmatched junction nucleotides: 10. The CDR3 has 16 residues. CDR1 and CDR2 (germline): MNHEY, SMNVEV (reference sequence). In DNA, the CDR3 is TGTGCCAGCAGAAGACCGGGACAGGGGGCGGTTAATGAGCAGTTCTTC. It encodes CASRRPGQGAVNEQFF.

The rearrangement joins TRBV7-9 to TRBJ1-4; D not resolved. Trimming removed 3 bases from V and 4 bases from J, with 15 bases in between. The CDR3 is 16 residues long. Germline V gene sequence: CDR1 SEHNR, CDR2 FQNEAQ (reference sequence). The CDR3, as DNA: TGTGCCAGCAGCTTCCCTTCTGCGGGCGATAATGAAAAACTGTTTTTT. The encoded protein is CASSFPSAGDNEKLFF.

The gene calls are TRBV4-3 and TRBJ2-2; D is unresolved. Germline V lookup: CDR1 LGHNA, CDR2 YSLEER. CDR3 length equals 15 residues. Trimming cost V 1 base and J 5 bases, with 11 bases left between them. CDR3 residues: CASSQGSVGTGELFF. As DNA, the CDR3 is TGCGCCAGCAGCCAAGGCTCTGTAGGTACCGGGGAGCTGTTTTTT.

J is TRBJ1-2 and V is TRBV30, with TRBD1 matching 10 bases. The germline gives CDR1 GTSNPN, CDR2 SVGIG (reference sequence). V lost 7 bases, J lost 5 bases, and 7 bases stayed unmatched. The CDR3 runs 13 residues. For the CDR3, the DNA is TGTGCCTTATGGACAGGGGGGGCATATGGCTACACCTTC. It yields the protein CALWTGGAYGYTF. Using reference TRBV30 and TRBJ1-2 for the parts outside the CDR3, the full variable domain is SQTIHQWPATLVQPVGSPLSLECTVEGTSNPNLYWYRQAAGRGLQLLFYSVGIGQISSEVPQNLSASRPQDRQFILSSKKLLLSDSGFYLCALWTGGAYGYTFGSGTRLTVV.

Written as DNA, the CDR3 is TGTGCCAGCAGCTTACTGACTAACTCAGATACGCAGTATTTT. Its protein is CASSLLTNSDTQYF. V is TRBV7-6 and J is TRBJ2-3, with a weak D call TRBD2 (5 bases). Trimming took off 2 bases at V and 4 bases at J, with 10 bases between the two ends. Germline V gene data show CDR1 as SGHVS and CDR2 as FNYEAQ. The CDR3 has 14 residues.

In nucleotides, the CDR3 is TGTGCCAGCAGTTTCCCGGCAGGGAATTATTCACCCCTCCACTTT. It specifies CASSFPAGNYSPLHF. The rearrangement links TRBV28 to TRBJ1-6, with D perhaps matching TRBD1 (5 bases). Germline CDR1 and CDR2: MDHEN and SYDVKM. This CDR3 contains 15 residues. Trimming removed 3 bases at V and 8 bases at J, with 14 bases between. Looking up the rest from reference TRBV28 and TRBJ1-6 gives the full variable domain: DVKVTQSSRYLVKRTGEKVFLECVQDMDHENMFWYRQDPGLGLRLIYFSYDVKMKEKGDIPEGYSVSREKKERFSLILESASTNQTSMYLCASSFPAGNYSPLHFGNGTRLTVT.

The CDR3: CASSPGDRGPGEQYF. The CDR3 DNA sequence: TGCGCCAGCAGCCCTGGGGACAGGGGGCCTGGCGAGCAGTACTTC. This sequence joins TRBV4-1 and TRBJ2-7, with 12 nucleotides matching TRBD1. Germline CDR1 MGHRA, CDR2 YSYEKL. V trimming: 4 bases; J trimming: 6 bases; junction bases outside the gene matches: 7. The CDR3 contains 15 residues.

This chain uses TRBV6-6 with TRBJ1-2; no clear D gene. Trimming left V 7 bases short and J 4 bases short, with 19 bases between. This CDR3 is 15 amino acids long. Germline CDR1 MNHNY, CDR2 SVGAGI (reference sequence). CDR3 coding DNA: TGTGCCAGCAACACCCAAAGGCAGTTATTCTATGGCTACACCTTC. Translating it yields CASNTQRQLFYGYTF.

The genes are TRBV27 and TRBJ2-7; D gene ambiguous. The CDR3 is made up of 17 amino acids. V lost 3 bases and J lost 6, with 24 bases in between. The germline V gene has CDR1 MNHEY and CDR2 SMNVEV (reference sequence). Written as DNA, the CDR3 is TGTGCCAGCAGTTTTTGGCCCCCCTTCGGATCCCTCCCCGAGCAGTACTTC. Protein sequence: CASSFWPPFGSLPEQYF.

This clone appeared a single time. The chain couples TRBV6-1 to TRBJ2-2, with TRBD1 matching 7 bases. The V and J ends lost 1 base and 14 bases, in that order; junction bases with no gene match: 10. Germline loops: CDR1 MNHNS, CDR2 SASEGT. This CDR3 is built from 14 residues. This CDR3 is CASSEVNRGGYLFF. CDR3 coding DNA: TGTGCCAGCAGTGAAGTGAACAGGGGCGGATATCTGTTTTTT.